The 10 T cell receptor beta chains given below trace back to one sample, sequenced in a study of shared clonotypes between healthy human individuals. Clones were sequenced by immunoSEQ multiplex PCR, and TCRdb holds only the in-frame ones, with some missing. The sample lists 2 million to 2.5 million clones; 90% to 95% were seen once. Sequencing was carried out using naive CD4+ T cells from PBMCs. Subset noted: CD45RA+ positively selected. The receptors here all came from a man younger than 35 in good health. Some clones in this sample may be carry-over from other donors' samples.

The chain couples TRBV5-1 to TRBJ2-7; perhaps TRBD2 as D (6 bases). There are 15 residues in the CDR3. CDR1 is SGHRS and CDR2 is YFSETQ in the germline V gene. V dropped 4 bases and J dropped 0 bases, with 14 bases sitting between them. The CDR3 protein is CASSVIGGSSYEQYF. The DNA of the CDR3 is TGCGCCAGCAGCGTTATTGGGGGGAGCTCCTACGAGCAGTACTTC.

The chain combines TRBV28 with TRBJ2-7; D not certain. The V and J ends lost 6 bases and 0 bases respectively, with 12 bases between them. The CDR3 spans 14 residues. Germline values: CDR1 MDHEN, CDR2 SYDVKM. The CDR3 here is CASSGPNGSYEQYF. For the CDR3, the DNA is TGTGCCAGCAGCGGACCGAATGGCTCCTACGAGCAGTACTTC.

The chain joins TRBV7-2 to TRBJ2-5; 13 bases map to TRBD2. With 4 bases clipped from V and 5 bases from J, the junction kept 7 bases outside the gene matches. Germline loops: CDR1 SGHTA, CDR2 FQGNSA. The CDR3 length is 16 residues. CDR3 nucleotide sequence: TGTGCCAGCAGCTCCGGACTAGCGGGAGTTATGGAGACCCAGTACTTC. This translates into CASSSGLAGVMETQYF.

V gene TRBV28 combines with J gene TRBJ2-5, with a weak D call TRBD1 (5 bases). V was trimmed by 2 bases and J by 9 bases, leaving 13 bases between them. CDR1 and CDR2 (germline): MDHEN, SYDVKM. CDR3 size: 13 residues. The DNA of the CDR3 is TGTGCCAGCAGTTTAAGGGGTGGTACGGCCCAGTACTTC. It specifies CASSLRGGTAQYF.

The V call is TRBV2, the J call TRBJ1-5; 8 nucleotides match TRBD1. CDR1 and CDR2 from the germline V gene are SNHLY and FYNNEI. Germline trimming cut 5 bases from V and 6 bases from J; bases unmatched to any gene: 9. The CDR3 spans 15 residues. DNA for the CDR3: TGTGCCAGCAGTTCGGACAGGGTCGAGGGTCAGCCCCAGCATTTT. Translation gives CASSSDRVEGQPQHF.

This chain connects TRBV2 to TRBJ2-1, with TRBD1 matching 9 bases. J was trimmed by 12 bases and V by 8 bases; bases with no gene match: 14. The CDR3 has 14 amino acids. Germline CDR1 SNHLY, CDR2 FYNNEI. CDR3 DNA: TGTGCCAGCCTGCGGGACAGGGTGGGGTTGGCGCAGTTCTTC. This codes for CASLRDRVGLAQFF.

V and J are TRBV28 and TRBJ2-7, with D hard to call. Germline values: CDR1 MDHEN, CDR2 SYDVKM. There are 15 residues in the CDR3. The ends were cut back, 4 bases at V and 6 bases at J, with 19 bases in the middle. CDR3 in amino acids: CASSSVRQARGEQYF. CDR3 nucleotides: TGTGCCAGCAGTTCTGTGCGCCAGGCCCGTGGCGAGCAGTACTTC.

CDR3 protein: CASSLGGLAGDEQYF. CDR3 nucleotide sequence: TGTGCCAGCAGCTTAGGGGGGCTAGCGGGAGACGAGCAGTACTTC. The J gene is TRBJ2-7, the V gene TRBV11-3; 10 bases agree with TRBD2. Germline V gene data show CDR1 as SGHNT and CDR2 as YENEEA. V lost 1 base, J lost 5 bases, and 5 bases stayed unmatched. The CDR3 sequence is 15 residues long.

V gene TRBV2 combines with J gene TRBJ1-5; D remains ambiguous. CDR3 length: 15 residues. The V end lost 4 bases, the J end lost 2 bases, and 12 bases lay between the germline ends. From germline, CDR1 is SNHLY and CDR2 FYNNEI. CDR3 region: CASSGMGFGNQPQHF. DNA of the CDR3: TGTGCCAGCAGTGGGATGGGGTTTGGCAATCAGCCCCAGCATTTT.

The V call is TRBV28, the J call TRBJ2-1, with TRBD2 identical over 11 bases. The CDR3 consists of 16 residues. V lost 3 bases, J lost 3 bases, and 4 bases stayed unmatched. Looked up from germline, CDR1 is MDHEN and CDR2 is SYDVKM. CDR3 DNA: TGTGCCAGCAGTTTCCCCGGGACTAGCGGCTACAATGAGCAGTTCTTC. Translated, it gives CASSFPGTSGYNEQFF.